What follows are 20 T cell receptor beta chains derived from one specimen sequenced in a study of T cells in Graves' hyperthyroidism and ophthalmopathy. RNA transcripts yielded amplified TCR beta CDR3 regions. TCR CDR3 regions were first amplified by RT-PCR with HTBI primers. MiXCR, run by TCRdb on the multiplex PCR reads, gives a single entry per CDR3 protein. The sample lists about 160,000 distinct CDR3 sequences; about 9.4% were seen once. Sequencing used blood. These receptor sequences come from a woman aged 18-30 years with Graves' hyperthyroidism that later progressed to Graves' ophthalmopathy.

This clonotype ranks as medium-sized (0.01 to 0.1%). This chain joins TRBV13 and TRBJ1-3; D is undetermined. With 5 bases removed from V and 4 bases from J, the gap between germline ends came to 12 bases. CDR3 length: 14 residues. CDR1 is PRHDT and CDR2 is FYEKMQ in the germline V gene (reference sequence). This chain's CDR3 is CASSPNPRGNTIYF. The CDR3 DNA reads TGTGCCAGCAGCCCCAATCCCAGGGGAAACACCATATATTTT.

The rearrangement joins TRBV20-1 to TRBJ1-1; TRBD1 matches 9 bases. V shed 5 bases, J shed 5 bases, and the junction held 9 bases outside the gene matches. The CDR3 is made up of 14 amino acids. The germline CDR1 and CDR2 sequences are DFQATT and SNEGSKA (reference sequence). The CDR3 is CSAFKTGGSTEAFF. CDR3 DNA sequence: TGCAGTGCTTTTAAGACAGGGGGTTCGACTGAAGCTTTCTTT.

This clonotype was counted many times. This chain connects TRBV15 to TRBJ2-1; 7 bases agree with TRBD1. Losses at the gene ends were 3 bases for V and 2 bases for J; bases not matched to a gene: 13. This CDR3 region has 18 residues. Germline assignment: CDR1 LNHNV and CDR2 YYDKDF (reference sequence). The DNA of the CDR3 is TGTGCCACCAGCAGCACAAGCGCCGACAGGGTAACCTACAATGAGCAGTTCTTC. Translating it yields CATSSTSADRVTYNEQFF.

This chain connects TRBV5-4 to TRBJ2-5; D unclear. Trimming stripped 0 bases from V and 2 bases from J, with 8 bases between. Germline CDR1 reads SGHNT; CDR2 reads YYREEE (reference sequence). This CDR3 is 14 amino acids long. Here the CDR3 reads CASSLEHLQETQYF. The CDR3 DNA follows: TGTGCCAGCAGCTTGGAGCACTTACAAGAGACCCAGTACTTC.

This clonotype was recorded many times. The chain uses TRBV7-9 and TRBJ2-3; no clear D gene. Trimming removed 1 base at V and 11 bases at J, with 10 bases between. CDR1 and CDR2 from the germline V gene are SEHNR and FQNEAQ (reference sequence). The CDR3 totals 12 residues. CDR3 residues: CASSLGQVKQYF. The DNA for the CDR3 is TGTGCCAGCAGCTTAGGACAAGTCAAGCAGTATTTT.

The J gene is TRBJ2-3, the V gene TRBV24-1; perhaps TRBD1 as D (7 bases). Trimming cost V 9 bases and J 3 bases, with 15 bases left between them. CDR3 size: 14 residues. Germline V gives CDR1 KGHDR, CDR2 SFDVKD. The CDR3 loop reads CATQGGRQTDTQYF. CDR3 sequence (DNA): TGTGCCACCCAGGGGGGAAGACAAACAGATACGCAGTATTTT.

This clonotype has a count of ten or more. The chain combines TRBV29-1 with TRBJ1-2; D is perhaps TRBD1 (5 bases). The CDR3 sequence is 13 residues long. Germline assignment: CDR1 SQVTM and CDR2 ANQGSEA. Trimming took 1 base from V and 8 from J, leaving 14 bases between them. The CDR3 is CSVEGAGLRGYTF. In nucleotides, the CDR3 is TGCAGCGTTGAAGGAGCAGGGCTAAGGGGCTACACCTTC.

This clonotype has at least ten counts. The V call is TRBV11-2, the J call TRBJ1-5; TRBD1 is a possible D gene (5 bases). The germline V gene encodes CDR1 SGHAT and CDR2 FQNNGV. V was cut by 1 base and J by 9 bases, with 16 bases left in between. This CDR3 has 15 amino acids. The CDR3 coding sequence is TGTGCCAGCAGCTTAGGTGCAGGGCCCGCGGGGCCCCAGCATTTT. Translating it yields CASSLGAGPAGPQHF.

This clonotype was observed at least ten times. V is TRBV20-1 and J is TRBJ1-1; 10 nucleotides agree with TRBD1. There are 13 residues in the CDR3. From germline, CDR1 is DFQATT and CDR2 SNEGSKA (reference sequence). With V trimmed by 4 bases and J by 6 bases, 5 bases remained unmatched. As DNA, the CDR3 is TGCAGTGCTATCGCTGGACAGGGGGCTGAAGCTTTCTTT. It is translated as CSAIAGQGAEAFF.

The chain joins TRBV5-4 to TRBJ2-3; D might be TRBD2 (6 bases). This CDR3 has 15 amino acids. V was shortened by 2 bases and J by 2 bases, with 12 bases between the two germline ends. Germline CDR1 SGHNT, CDR2 YYREEE (reference sequence). As DNA, the CDR3 is TGTGCCAGCAGCTTTTTATCTAGCGACACAGATACGCAGTATTTT. As protein: CASSFLSSDTDTQYF.

There are many counts of this clonotype. The V gene is TRBV27, the J gene TRBJ1-6, with D maybe TRBD1 (6 bases). This CDR3 comprises 16 residues. The V end lost 6 bases, the J end lost 5 bases, and 17 bases lay between the germline ends. Per the germline V gene, CDR1 is MNHEY and CDR2 is SMNVEV (reference sequence). DNA for the CDR3: TGTGCCAGCAGCCCAGTTCTTCGGACAGATAATTCACCCCTCCACTTT. Amino acid sequence: CASSPVLRTDNSPLHF.

Ten or more counts support this clonotype. The chain has TRBV11-1 and TRBJ2-7; D is perhaps TRBD2 (5 bases). Trimming shortened V by 3 bases and J by 4 bases, and 16 bases separated the two germline ends. This CDR3 has 15 amino acids. Germline CDR1 and CDR2: SGHAT and FQDESV (reference sequence). This CDR3 reads CASSFTGIGRYEQYF. The CDR3 nucleotides are TGTGCCAGCAGCTTTACGGGGATTGGGCGGTACGAGCAGTACTTC.

This clonotype appeared many times. This chain uses TRBV20-1 with TRBJ1-5; no reliable D call. V was clipped by 1 base and J by 1 base, with 11 bases between them. The CDR3 length is 15 residues. Germline CDR1 is DFQATT and CDR2 is SNEGSKA (reference sequence). In nucleotides, the CDR3 is TGCAGTGCTAGAGTTCAACTACAGAGCAATCAGCCCCAGCATTTT. This translates into CSARVQLQSNQPQHF.

The table lists this clonotype with many counts. This sequence joins TRBV6-2 or TRBV6-3 and TRBJ1-5; TRBD1 agrees at 7 bases. This CDR3 has 14 amino acids. Germline-derived CDR1 and CDR2 are MNHEY and SVGEGT. J was trimmed by 6 bases and V by 5 bases; bases with no gene match: 7. The CDR3 is CASSPQGGSQPQHF. The CDR3 nucleotides are TGTGCCAGCAGTCCCCAGGGGGGGAGTCAGCCCCAGCATTTT.

There are a few counts of this clonotype. The rearrangement uses TRBV29-1 and TRBJ2-1, with D possibly being TRBD2 (6 bases). The CDR3 contains 9 residues. Looked up from germline, CDR1 is SQVTM and CDR2 is ANQGSEA. Trimming took off 7 bases at V and 9 bases at J, with 7 bases between the two ends. In nucleotides, the CDR3 is TGCAGCGCCGGGGGTGAGCAGTTCTTC. This gives the protein CSAGGEQFF.

The chain recombines TRBV14 with TRBJ2-3; TRBD1 agrees at 10 bases. The CDR3 has 16 amino acids. The germline V gene has CDR1 SGHDN and CDR2 FVKESK. Trimming at V came to 1 base and at J to 7 bases, leaving 8 bases not matched to a gene. The CDR3 bases are TGTGCCAGCAGCCAAGGGGCGACAGGGGGCATATATACGCAGTATTTT. Translated: CASSQGATGGIYTQYF.

V is TRBV24-1 and J is TRBJ2-1, with a tentative D call TRBD2 (6 bases). Trimming took off 4 bases at V and 7 bases at J, with 13 bases between the two ends. The CDR3 length is 14 residues. CDR1 and CDR2 (germline): KGHDR, SFDVKD. DNA of the CDR3: TGTGCCACCAGTGAGAGAGGACTAACTAATGAGCAGTTCTTC. It codes for CATSERGLTNEQFF.

This clonotype has only a few counts. This chain links TRBV30 with TRBJ2-7, with 7 positions matching TRBD1. This CDR3 comprises 12 residues. The V gene end was trimmed by 3 bases and the J gene end by 9 bases; junction bases not matched to a gene: 8. Per germline, CDR1 GTSNPN and CDR2 SVGIG (reference sequence). The CDR3 spells CAWSEGQLVQYF. The CDR3 region has the DNA TGTGCCTGGAGCGAGGGACAGTTGGTGCAGTACTTC.

This clonotype was seen at least ten times. This rearrangement joins TRBV11-2 to TRBJ2-1; 12 nucleotides line up with TRBD2. Germline trimming cut 8 bases from V and 6 bases from J; bases unmatched to any gene: 14. This CDR3 has 17 residues. CDR1 SGHAT and CDR2 FQNNGV come from the germline V gene. CDR3 coding DNA: TGTGCCAGCCGGGGGGCCCTTATGACTAGCGGGGGCAATGAGCAGTTCTTC. The encoded protein is CASRGALMTSGGNEQFF.

This clonotype was seen repeatedly, ten times or more. The rearrangement uses TRBV7-3 and TRBJ2-3; a possible D gene is TRBD2 (6 bases). This CDR3 has 15 amino acids. From germline, CDR1 is SGHTA and CDR2 FQGTGA. Trimming took 1 base from V and 2 from J, leaving 10 bases between them. The CDR3 is CASSLSGVDTDTQYF. DNA for the CDR3: TGTGCCAGCAGCTTAAGCGGGGTGGACACAGATACGCAGTATTTT.